The 16 T cell receptor beta chains presented below share a single source sample, sequenced in a study of graft-versus-host responses after intestinal transplantation. The repertoire was sequenced with immunoSEQ multiplex PCR; TCRdb's copy has only in-frame clones and lacks some. Of about 110,000 clones listed, approximately 88% were seen once; the top ten hold around 0.76%. For these receptors, no antigen is known. Sequencing used unstimulated CD4+ T cells sorted from spleen or lymph node cells, obtained before transplant. The receptor source for this set is a human donor who was the organ donor for an intestinal transplant.

This sequence joins TRBV9 and TRBJ1-1, with D uncertain. The V end was cut by 0 bases, the J end by 0 bases, with 9 bases between. This CDR3 comprises 15 residues. Germline V CDR1 and CDR2: SGDLS, YYNGEE. Here the CDR3 reads CASSVGSDLNTEAFF. For the CDR3, the DNA is TGTGCCAGCAGCGTAGGTTCGGACTTGAACACTGAAGCTTTCTTT.

The sample holds a few counts of this clone. The rearrangement joins TRBV29-1 to TRBJ2-7; possible D gene TRBD2, 7 bases. Germline values: CDR1 SQVTM, CDR2 ANQGSEA. V gave up 4 bases and J gave up 7 bases, with 23 bases separating them. The CDR3 is 15 residues long. This CDR3 reads CSVVAGGPPNIEQYF. The CDR3 DNA sequence: TGCAGCGTTGTGGCCGGGGGGCCCCCAAATATTGAGCAGTACTTC.

The gene calls are TRBV4-1 and TRBJ1-3, with D tentatively TRBD1 (5 bases). Trimming took 2 bases from V and 3 from J, leaving 17 bases between them. The CDR3 length is 17 residues. Per germline, CDR1 MGHRA and CDR2 YSYEKL. CDR3 amino acids: CASSQLFHSRDGNTIYF. As DNA, the CDR3 is TGCGCCAGCAGCCAACTTTTCCACTCCAGGGATGGAAACACCATATATTTT.

This chain connects TRBV30 to TRBJ2-1; D call uncertain. The germline V and J ends were trimmed by 3 bases and 4 bases, with 10 bases remaining between them. The CDR3 is made up of 13 amino acids. Germline lookup yields CDR1 GTSNPN and CDR2 SVGIG (reference sequence). The CDR3 nucleotides are TGTGCCTGGAGCAGGCAAAATTACAATGAGCAGTTCTTC. Amino acid sequence: CAWSRQNYNEQFF.

The genes are TRBV6-5 and TRBJ2-5; D call uncertain. CDR3 length: 14 residues. In germline, CDR1 is MNHEY, CDR2 SVGAGI. The ends were cut back, 6 bases at V and 8 bases at J, with 19 bases in the middle. The CDR3 DNA follows: TGTGCCAGCAGCCCCGACGACCTATATATAACCCAGTACTTC. This translates into CASSPDDLYITQYF.

This chain connects TRBV4-1 to TRBJ1-5; no clear D. The germline V and J ends were trimmed by 2 bases and 6 bases, with 14 bases remaining between them. The CDR3 has 15 amino acids. Per germline, CDR1 MGHRA and CDR2 YSYEKL. This CDR3 is CASSQLRGRTQPQHF. CDR3 in DNA: TGCGCCAGCAGCCAATTGCGGGGTAGAACTCAGCCCCAGCATTTT.

The V and J genes are TRBV2 and TRBJ2-7, with 7 bases fitting TRBD1. V was pared by 5 bases and J by 1 base, with 8 bases of the junction left unmatched. The CDR3 covers 15 residues. Germline lookup yields CDR1 SNHLY and CDR2 FYNNEI. In DNA, the CDR3 is TGTGCCAGCAGTCCCGGGACAGTGCTTTCCTACGAGCAGTACTTC. This encodes CASSPGTVLSYEQYF.

This clone was seen only a few times. The chain has TRBV25-1 and TRBJ1-1, with 9 bases matching TRBD1. Germline CDR1 and CDR2: MGHDK and SYGVNS. The ends lost 7 bases at V and 12 bases at J; junction bases unmatched: 6. The CDR3 has 11 residues. This CDR3 is CASTLGQGSFF. The CDR3 DNA sequence: TGTGCCAGCACCCTAGGACAGGGGTCTTTCTTT.

DNA for the CDR3: TGCGCCAGCAGCTTGGTAGGGGCCAGGGGAGAGACCCAGTACTTC. The encoded protein is CASSLVGARGETQYF. The chain recombines TRBV5-1 with TRBJ2-5; D possibly corresponds to TRBD1 (6 bases). V shed 0 bases and J shed 4 bases, with 13 bases lying between them. This CDR3 comprises 15 residues. From germline, CDR1 is SGHRS and CDR2 YFSETQ. Filled out from reference TRBV5-1 and TRBJ2-5, the complete variable domain reads KAGVTQTPRYLIKTRGQQVTLSCSPISGHRSVSWYQQTPGQGLQFLFEYFSETQRNKGNFPGRFSGRQFSNSRSEMNVSTLELGDSALYLCASSLVGARGETQYFGPGTRLLVL.

V usage is TRBV30 and J usage is TRBJ2-3; D is undetermined. Germline values: CDR1 GTSNPN, CDR2 SVGIG (reference sequence). The germline V and J ends were trimmed by 1 base and 5 bases, with 4 bases remaining between them. The CDR3 is made up of 11 amino acids. As DNA, the CDR3 is TGTGCCTGGAGTGCCCTAGATACGCAGTATTTT. It translates to CAWSALDTQYF.

The rearrangement links TRBV6-5 to TRBJ2-3; no firm D call. This CDR3 has 13 amino acids. Germline V gene lookup returns CDR1 MNHEY and CDR2 SVGAGI. V was clipped by 10 bases and J by 2 bases, with 13 bases between them. This CDR3 is CATSPRATDTQYF. As DNA, the CDR3 is TGTGCCACCTCCCCCCGGGCCACAGATACGCAGTATTTT.

This chain's CDR3 is CASSASDRETQYF. As DNA, the CDR3 is TGCGCCAGCAGCGCGTCCGATAGGGAGACCCAGTACTTC. The chain combines TRBV5-1 with TRBJ2-5; no definite D call. The CDR3 sequence is 13 residues long. V was trimmed by 4 bases and J by 5 bases, leaving 12 bases between them. Germline V lookup: CDR1 SGHRS, CDR2 YFSETQ.

V gene TRBV7-9 combines with J gene TRBJ2-1, with 9 positions matching TRBD2. V shed 2 bases, J shed 4 bases, and the junction held 6 bases outside the gene matches. Looked up from germline, CDR1 is SEHNR and CDR2 is FQNEAQ (reference sequence). This CDR3 contains 16 residues. The CDR3, as DNA: TGTGCCAGCAGCTTAAGAAGCGGGGGGAATTACAATGAGCAGTTCTTC. Translated: CASSLRSGGNYNEQFF.

This rearrangement joins TRBV7-2 to TRBJ2-2, with 11 bases that match TRBD2. This CDR3 region has 17 residues. V gave up 6 bases and J gave up 1 base; unmatched junction bases: 7. Germline CDR1 and CDR2: SGHTA and FQGNSA. The CDR3 DNA sequence: TGTGCCAGCAGGGCTAGCGGGGGGCTCCTGAACACCGGGGAGCTGTTTTTT. Translated, it gives CASRASGGLLNTGELFF.

This rearrangement joins TRBV5-1 to TRBJ1-2; no definite D call. Trimming took off 2 bases at V and 8 bases at J, with 13 bases between the two ends. CDR1 and CDR2 from the germline V gene are SGHRS and YFSETQ. The length of the CDR3 is 13 residues. CDR3 in amino acids: CASSFLERSGYTF. CDR3 coding DNA: TGCGCCAGCAGCTTCCTAGAGAGATCCGGCTACACCTTC.

The chain carries TRBV4-2 and TRBJ2-3; D may match TRBD1 or TRBD2 (5 bases each). Germline CDR1 and CDR2: LGHNA and YNFKEQ. V dropped 1 base and J dropped 3 bases, with 14 bases sitting between them. CDR3 length: 16 residues. The CDR3 region has the DNA TGTGCCAGCAGCCAAGCAGGGACGACAGCAACAGATACGCAGTATTTT. Translating gives CASSQAGTTATDTQYF.